The 3 T cell receptor beta chains below all came from one sample that was sequenced in a study of blood T cell repertoires in COVID-19 (dated by TCRdb to the early 2020s). The method behind the library was the immunoSEQ multiplex PCR assay. Held by TCRdb, this immuneACCESS table contains in-frame sequences only and omits some clones. Under half of the omission traces to an unresolved V gene where checked; the cause of the rest is unknown. The sample includes about 400,000 clones, with roughly 87% observed a single time. The top ten constitute 2.5% to 3% of the sample. Sequencing was carried out using PBMCs or T cells enriched from blood (not recorded which). The receptors were gathered from a woman in her twenties or thirties who had recovered from COVID-19.

This sequence joins TRBV4-2 and TRBJ1-4, with D possibly being TRBD1 (6 bases). The V gene's germline CDR1 is LGHNA and CDR2 YNFKEQ. V was cut by 0 bases and J by 8 bases, with 22 bases left in between. The CDR3 has 18 amino acids. The CDR3 DNA is TGTGCCAGCAGCCAAGATCGAAGGGGGACATCACCAGGGGAAAAACTGTTTTTT. This sequence encodes CASSQDRRGTSPGEKLFF.

Remarks on this clone: Other DNA sequences in the same sample also yield this CDR3. V gene TRBV9 combines with J gene TRBJ2-2; 7 positions agree with TRBD1. The ends lost 0 bases at V and 0 bases at J; junction bases unmatched: 2. Germline V gene lookup returns CDR1 SGDLS and CDR2 YYNGEE. This CDR3 is built from 16 residues. The DNA for the CDR3 is TGTGCCAGCAGCGTAGCCAGGGGGACGAACACCGGGGAGCTGTTTTTT. This sequence encodes CASSVARGTNTGELFF. Drawing the rest from reference TRBV9 and TRBJ2-2, the complete variable domain is DSGVTQTPKHLITATGQRVTLRCSPRSGDLSVYWYQQSLDQGLQFLIQYYNGEERAKGNILERFSAQQFPDLHSELNLSSLELGDSALYFCASSVARGTNTGELFFGEGSRLTVL.

This chain links TRBV28 with TRBJ2-6; unclear D gene. The germline V and J ends were trimmed by 2 bases and 0 bases, with 8 bases remaining between them. Germline-derived CDR1 and CDR2 are MDHEN and SYDVKM. This CDR3 spans 16 amino acids. The CDR3 spells CASSLEIISGANVLTF. CDR3 nucleotides: TGTGCCAGCAGTTTAGAGATCATCTCTGGGGCCAACGTCCTGACTTTC.